The clone carrying this TCR beta chain was observed a few times. The antigen is not known. This sample stems from a study of post-analysis software for immune sequencing data. At the level of the study: Relapsing-remitting, secondary progressive and progressive-relapsing forms of multiple sclerosis all featured among disease courses.

Whole-study findings and limits: Controls had significantly higher normalized Chao1 diversity than multiple sclerosis patients. TRBV5-6, TRBV5-1 and TRBV20-1 belonged to a set of roughly five TRBV segments that were more frequent in patients than controls. F measure clustering grouped samples strongly by preparation batch.

CDR1 and CDR2 (germline): LGHDT, YNNKEL (reference sequence). This CDR3 is built from 16 residues. Losses at the gene ends were 2 bases for V and 1 base for J; bases not matched to a gene: 3. Unique molecular identifiers had been added to the TCR beta cDNA libraries. One entry per CDR3 protein, called by TCRdb with MiXCR from the PCR reads. There are 650,000 to 900,000 distinct CDR3 sequences in the sample; 40% to 55% occur only once, and roughly 4.9% lies in the top ten. Specimen: blood. This chain uses TRBV3-1 with TRBJ2-5, with TRBD2 matching 11 bases. The receptor comes from a girl aged 10-17 years with multiple sclerosis. The CDR3 DNA reads TGTGCCAGCAGCCAATGGGGACTAGCGGCCCAAGAGACCCAGTACTTC. It yields the protein CASSQWGLAAQETQYF.